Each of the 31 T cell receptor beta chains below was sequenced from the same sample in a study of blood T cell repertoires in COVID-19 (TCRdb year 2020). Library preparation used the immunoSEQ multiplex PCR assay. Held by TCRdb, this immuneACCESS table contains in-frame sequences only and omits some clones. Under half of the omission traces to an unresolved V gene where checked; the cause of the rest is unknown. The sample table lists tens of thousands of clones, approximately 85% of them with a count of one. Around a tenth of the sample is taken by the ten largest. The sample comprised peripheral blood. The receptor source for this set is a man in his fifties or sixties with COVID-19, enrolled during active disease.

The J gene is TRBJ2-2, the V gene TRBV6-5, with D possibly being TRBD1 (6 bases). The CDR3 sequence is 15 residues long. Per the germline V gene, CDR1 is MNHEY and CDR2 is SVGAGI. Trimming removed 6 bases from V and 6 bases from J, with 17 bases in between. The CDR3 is CASRGTDSGSGELFF. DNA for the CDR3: TGTGCCAGCAGAGGGACGGACAGCGGATCCGGGGAGCTGTTTTTT.

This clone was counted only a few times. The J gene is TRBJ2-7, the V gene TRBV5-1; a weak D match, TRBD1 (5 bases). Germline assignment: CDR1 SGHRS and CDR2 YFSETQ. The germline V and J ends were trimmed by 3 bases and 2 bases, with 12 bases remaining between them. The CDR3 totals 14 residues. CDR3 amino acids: CASSSYTGAYEQYF. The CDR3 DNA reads TGCGCCAGCAGCTCGTACACAGGAGCCTACGAGCAGTACTTC.

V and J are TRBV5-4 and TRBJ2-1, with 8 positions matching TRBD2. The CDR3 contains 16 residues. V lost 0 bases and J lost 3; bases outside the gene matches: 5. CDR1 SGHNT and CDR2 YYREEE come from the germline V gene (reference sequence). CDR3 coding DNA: TGTGCCAGCAGCTTGGGAGGCGCGGGAGGCTACAATGAGCAGTTCTTC. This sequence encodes CASSLGGAGGYNEQFF. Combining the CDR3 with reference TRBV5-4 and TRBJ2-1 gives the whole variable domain ETGVTQSPTHLIKTRGQQVTLRCSSQSGHNTVSWYQQALGQGPQFIFQYYREEENGRGNFPPRFSGLQFPNYSSELNVNALELDDSALYLCASSLGGAGGYNEQFFGPGTRLTVL.

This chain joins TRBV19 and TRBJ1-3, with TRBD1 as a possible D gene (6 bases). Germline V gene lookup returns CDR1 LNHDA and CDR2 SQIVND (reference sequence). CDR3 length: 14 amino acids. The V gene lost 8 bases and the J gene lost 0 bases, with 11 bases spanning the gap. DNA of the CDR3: TGTGCCAGTGGAACAGGGCCCTCTGGAAACACCATATATTTT. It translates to CASGTGPSGNTIYF. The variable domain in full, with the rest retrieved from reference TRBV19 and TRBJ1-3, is DGGITQSPKYLFRKEGQNVTLSCEQNLNHDAMYWYRQDPGQGLRLIYYSQIVNDFQKGDIAEGYSVSREKKESFPLTVTSAQKNPTAFYLCASGTGPSGNTIYFGEGSWLTVV.

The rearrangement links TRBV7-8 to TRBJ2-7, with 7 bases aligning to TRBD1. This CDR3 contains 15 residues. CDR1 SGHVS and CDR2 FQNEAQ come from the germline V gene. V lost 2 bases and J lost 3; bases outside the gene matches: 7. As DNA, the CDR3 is TGTGCCAGCAGCTTACAAGGACAGGCTGGCTACGAGCAGTACTTC. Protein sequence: CASSLQGQAGYEQYF.

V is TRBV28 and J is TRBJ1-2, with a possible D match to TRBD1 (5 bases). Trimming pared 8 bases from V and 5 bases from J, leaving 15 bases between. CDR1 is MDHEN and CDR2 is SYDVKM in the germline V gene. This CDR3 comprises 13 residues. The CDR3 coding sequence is TGTGCCAGCCGTGTGGCAGGGCCTTATGGCTACACCTTC. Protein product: CASRVAGPYGYTF.

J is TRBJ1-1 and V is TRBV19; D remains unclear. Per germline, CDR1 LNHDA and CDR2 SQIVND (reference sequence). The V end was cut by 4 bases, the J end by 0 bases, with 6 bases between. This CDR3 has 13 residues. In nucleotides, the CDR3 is TGTGCCAGTAGTAGTCAGATGAACACTGAAGCTTTCTTT. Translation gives CASSSQMNTEAFF.

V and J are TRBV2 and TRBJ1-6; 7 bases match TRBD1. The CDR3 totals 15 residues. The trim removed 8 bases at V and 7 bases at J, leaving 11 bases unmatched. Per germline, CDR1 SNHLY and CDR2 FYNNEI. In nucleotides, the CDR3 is TGTGCCAGCCGCCCCTCCTCGACAGGGAATTCACCCCTCCACTTT. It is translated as CASRPSSTGNSPLHF.

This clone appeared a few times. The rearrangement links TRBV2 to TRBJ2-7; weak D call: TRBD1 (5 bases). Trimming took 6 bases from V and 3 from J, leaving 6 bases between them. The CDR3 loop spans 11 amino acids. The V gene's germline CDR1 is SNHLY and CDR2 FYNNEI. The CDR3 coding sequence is TGTGCCAGCAGGCAGGGCTACGAGCAGTACTTC. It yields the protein CASRQGYEQYF.

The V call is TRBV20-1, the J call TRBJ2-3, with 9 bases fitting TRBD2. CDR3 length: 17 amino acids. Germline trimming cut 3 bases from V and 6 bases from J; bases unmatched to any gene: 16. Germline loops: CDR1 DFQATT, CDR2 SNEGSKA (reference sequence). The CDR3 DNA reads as TGCAGTGCTAGTTATTCTGTCGGCGGGGGGGCGGGGGATACGCAGTATTTT. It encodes CSASYSVGGGAGDTQYF.

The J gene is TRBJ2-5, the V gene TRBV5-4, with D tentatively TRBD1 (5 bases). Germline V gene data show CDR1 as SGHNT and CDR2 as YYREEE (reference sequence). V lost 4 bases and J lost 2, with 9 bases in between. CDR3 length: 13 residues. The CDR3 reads CASSLDIQETQYF. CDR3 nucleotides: TGTGCCAGCAGCCTGGACATTCAAGAGACCCAGTACTTC.

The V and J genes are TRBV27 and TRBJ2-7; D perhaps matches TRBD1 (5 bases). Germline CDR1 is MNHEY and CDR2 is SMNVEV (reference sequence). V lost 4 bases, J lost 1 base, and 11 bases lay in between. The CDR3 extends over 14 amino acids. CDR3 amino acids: CASSSRTSSYEQYF. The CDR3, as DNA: TGTGCCAGCAGTTCCCGGACAAGTTCCTACGAGCAGTACTTC.

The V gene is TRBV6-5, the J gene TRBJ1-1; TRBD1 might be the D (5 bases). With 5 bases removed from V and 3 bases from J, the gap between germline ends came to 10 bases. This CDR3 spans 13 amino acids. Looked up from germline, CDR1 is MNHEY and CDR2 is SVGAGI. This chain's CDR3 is CASSRTGDTEAFF. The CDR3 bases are TGTGCCAGCAGTCGTACAGGCGACACTGAAGCTTTCTTT.

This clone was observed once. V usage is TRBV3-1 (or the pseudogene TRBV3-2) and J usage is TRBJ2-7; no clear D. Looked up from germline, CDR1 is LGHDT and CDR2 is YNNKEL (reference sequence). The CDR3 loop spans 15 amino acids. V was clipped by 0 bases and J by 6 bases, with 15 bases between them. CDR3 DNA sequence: TGTGCCAGCAGCCAAGATAGTCGGCCGCTAGGCGAGCAGTACTTC. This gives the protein CASSQDSRPLGEQYF.

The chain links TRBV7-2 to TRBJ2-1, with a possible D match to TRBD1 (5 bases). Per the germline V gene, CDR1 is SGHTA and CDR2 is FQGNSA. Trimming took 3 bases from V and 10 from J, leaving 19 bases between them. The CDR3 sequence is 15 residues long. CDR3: CASSLTRGPQGEQFF. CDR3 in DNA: TGTGCCAGCAGCTTGACTCGCGGTCCCCAGGGCGAGCAGTTCTTC. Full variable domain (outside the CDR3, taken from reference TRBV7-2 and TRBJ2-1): GAGVSQSPSNKVTEKGKDVELRCDPISGHTALYWYRQSLGQGLEFLIYFQGNSAPDKSGLPSDRFSAERTGGSVSTLTIQRTQQEDSAVYLCASSLTRGPQGEQFFGPGTRLTVL.

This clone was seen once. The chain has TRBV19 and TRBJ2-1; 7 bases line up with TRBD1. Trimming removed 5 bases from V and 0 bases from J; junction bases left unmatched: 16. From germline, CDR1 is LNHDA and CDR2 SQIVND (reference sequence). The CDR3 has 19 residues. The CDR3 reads CASSQTSRQGPYSYNEQFF. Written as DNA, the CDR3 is TGTGCCAGTAGTCAAACCTCCCGACAGGGCCCTTACTCCTACAATGAGCAGTTCTTC.

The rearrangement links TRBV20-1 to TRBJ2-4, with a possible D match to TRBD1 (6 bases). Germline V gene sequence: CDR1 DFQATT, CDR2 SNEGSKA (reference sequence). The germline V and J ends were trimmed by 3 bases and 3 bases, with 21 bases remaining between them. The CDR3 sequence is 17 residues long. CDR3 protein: CSASWGRKGLGKNIQYF. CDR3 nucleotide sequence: TGCAGTGCTAGTTGGGGGCGAAAAGGACTCGGCAAAAACATTCAGTACTTC.

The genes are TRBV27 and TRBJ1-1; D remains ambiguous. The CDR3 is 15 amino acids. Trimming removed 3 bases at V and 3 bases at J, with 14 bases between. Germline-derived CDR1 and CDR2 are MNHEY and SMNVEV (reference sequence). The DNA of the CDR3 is TGTGCCAGCAGTTTCCTGAGGGATGGGGACACTGAAGCTTTCTTT. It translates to CASSFLRDGDTEAFF.

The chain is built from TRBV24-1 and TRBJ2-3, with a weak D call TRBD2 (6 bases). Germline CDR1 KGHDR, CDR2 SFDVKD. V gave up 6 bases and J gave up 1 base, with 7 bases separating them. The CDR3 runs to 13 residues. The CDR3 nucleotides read TGTGCCACCAGTACGGGGGGCACAGATACGCAGTATTTT. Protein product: CATSTGGTDTQYF.

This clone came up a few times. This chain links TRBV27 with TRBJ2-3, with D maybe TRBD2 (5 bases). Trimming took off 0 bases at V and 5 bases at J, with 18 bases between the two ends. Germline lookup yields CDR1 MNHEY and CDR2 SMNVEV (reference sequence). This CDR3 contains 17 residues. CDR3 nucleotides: TGTGCCAGCAGTTTATCGAAAATTACGGGGTCAGTAGATACGCAGTATTTT. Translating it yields CASSLSKITGSVDTQYF.

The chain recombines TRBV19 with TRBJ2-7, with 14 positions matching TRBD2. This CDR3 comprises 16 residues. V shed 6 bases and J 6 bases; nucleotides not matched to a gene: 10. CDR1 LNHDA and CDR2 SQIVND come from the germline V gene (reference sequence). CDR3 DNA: TGTGCCAGTAGGACTAGCGGGAGGGCTGATCCCCTCGAGCAGTACTTC. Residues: CASRTSGRADPLEQYF.

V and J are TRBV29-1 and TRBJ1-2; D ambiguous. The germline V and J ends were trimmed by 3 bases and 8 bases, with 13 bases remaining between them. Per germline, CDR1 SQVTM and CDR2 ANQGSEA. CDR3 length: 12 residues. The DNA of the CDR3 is TGCAGCGTTGATCCCATCTACAGCGGCTACACCTTC. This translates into CSVDPIYSGYTF.

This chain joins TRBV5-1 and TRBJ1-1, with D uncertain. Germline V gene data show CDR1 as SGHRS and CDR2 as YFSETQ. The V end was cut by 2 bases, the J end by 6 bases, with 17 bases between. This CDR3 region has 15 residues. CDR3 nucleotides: TGCGCCAGCAGCTTAACCGGGTCCCCTGATGCTGAAGCTTTCTTT. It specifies CASSLTGSPDAEAFF.

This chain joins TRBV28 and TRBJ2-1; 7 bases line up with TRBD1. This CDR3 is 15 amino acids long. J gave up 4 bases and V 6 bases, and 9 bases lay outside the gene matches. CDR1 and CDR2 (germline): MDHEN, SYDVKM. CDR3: CASSQTGDPYNEQFF. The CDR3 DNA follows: TGTGCCAGCAGCCAAACAGGGGACCCTTACAATGAGCAGTTCTTC.

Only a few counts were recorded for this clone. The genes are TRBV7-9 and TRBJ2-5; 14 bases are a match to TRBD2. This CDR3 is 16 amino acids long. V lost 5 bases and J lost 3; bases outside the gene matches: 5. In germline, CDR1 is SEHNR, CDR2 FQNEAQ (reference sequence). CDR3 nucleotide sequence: TGTGCCAGCAGCCCTGCGACTAGCGGGAGGGAAGAGACCCAGTACTTC. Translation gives CASSPATSGREETQYF.

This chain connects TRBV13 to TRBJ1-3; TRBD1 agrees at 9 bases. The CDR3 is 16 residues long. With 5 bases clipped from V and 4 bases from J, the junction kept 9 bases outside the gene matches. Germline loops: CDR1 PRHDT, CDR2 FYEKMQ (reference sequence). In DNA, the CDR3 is TGTGCCAGCAGCCACCGAGGACAGGGGAGGGGAAACACCATATATTTT. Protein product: CASSHRGQGRGNTIYF.

CDR3 region: CASSVALNEQFF. In DNA form, the CDR3 reads TGTGCCAGCAGCGTAGCTCTCAATGAGCAGTTCTTC. V is TRBV9 and J is TRBJ2-1; D uncertain. The germline V and J ends were trimmed by 0 bases and 6 bases, with 4 bases remaining between them. The CDR3 loop spans 12 amino acids. CDR1 SGDLS and CDR2 YYNGEE come from the germline V gene. Drawing the rest from reference TRBV9 and TRBJ2-1, the complete variable domain is DSGVTQTPKHLITATGQRVTLRCSPRSGDLSVYWYQQSLDQGLQFLIQYYNGEERAKGNILERFSAQQFPDLHSELNLSSLELGDSALYFCASSVALNEQFFGPGTRLTVL.

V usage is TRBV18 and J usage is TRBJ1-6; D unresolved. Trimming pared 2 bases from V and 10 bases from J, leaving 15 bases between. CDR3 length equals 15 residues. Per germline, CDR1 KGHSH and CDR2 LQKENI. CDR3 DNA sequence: TGTGCCAGCTCACCAAATCAAGGGAGAGAATCACCCCTCCACTTT. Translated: CASSPNQGRESPLHF. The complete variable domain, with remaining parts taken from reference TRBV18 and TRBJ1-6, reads NAGVMQNPRHLVRRRGQEARLRCSPMKGHSHVYWYRQLPEEGLKFMVYLQKENIIDESGMPKERFSAEFPKEGPSILRIQQVVRGDSAAYFCASSPNQGRESPLHFGNGTRLTVT.

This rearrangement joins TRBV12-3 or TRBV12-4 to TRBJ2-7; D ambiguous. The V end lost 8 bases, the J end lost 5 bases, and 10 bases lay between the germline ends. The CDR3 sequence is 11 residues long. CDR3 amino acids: CASQSSNEQYF. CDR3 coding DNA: TGTGCCAGCCAATCTAGTAACGAGCAGTACTTC.

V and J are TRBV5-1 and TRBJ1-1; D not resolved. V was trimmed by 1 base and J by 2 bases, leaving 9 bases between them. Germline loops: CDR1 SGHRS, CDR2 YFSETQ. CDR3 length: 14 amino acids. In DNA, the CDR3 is TGCGCCAGCAGCTTGTCAGGTGTTAACACTGAAGCTTTCTTT. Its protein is CASSLSGVNTEAFF.

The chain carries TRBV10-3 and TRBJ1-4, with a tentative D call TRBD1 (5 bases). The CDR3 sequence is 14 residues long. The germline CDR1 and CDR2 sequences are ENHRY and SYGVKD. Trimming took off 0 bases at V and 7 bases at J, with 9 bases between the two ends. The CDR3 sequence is CAISESGVREKLFF. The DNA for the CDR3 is TGTGCCATCAGTGAGTCAGGGGTGCGTGAAAAACTGTTTTTT.